This is a list of T cell receptor beta chains from one sample in a study of long-term antiretroviral therapy in people with HIV. Produced via immunoSEQ multiplex PCR; TCRdb's table is partial and in-frame only. The sample contains under 20,000 clones, approximately 79% of which appear only once. The material was unsorted PBMCs, obtained at the start of antiretroviral therapy, before treatment. These receptor sequences come from a man aged 18 to 29 with HIV. Both conserved end residues are part of each CDR3. The D gene is left open where the match is weak.

d_call	cdr3_length	j_call	v_call	cdr3_aa	cdr3_nt
TRBD2	16	TRBJ2-7	TRBV28	CASSSLAGGPPSEQYF	TGTGCCAGCAGTTCATTAGCGGGAGGGCCTCCCTCCGAGCAGTACTTC
TRBD2	14	TRBJ2-7	TRBV19	CASSRTSGRDEQYF	TGTGCCAGTAGCAGGACTAGCGGGAGGGACGAGCAGTACTTC
.	15	TRBJ1-2	TRBV5-1	CASSPFSGPQYGYTF	TGCGCCAGCAGCCCATTTTCCGGGCCCCAATATGGCTACACCTTC
TRBD2	16	TRBJ2-7	TRBV2	CASSLRLAVSSYEQYF	TGTGCCAGCAGTCTACGACTAGCGGTTAGCTCCTACGAGCAGTACTTC
.	11	TRBJ1-1	TRBV19	CASRYIEAAFF	TGTGCCAGTAGATACATAGAGGCTGCTTTCTTT
.	15	TRBJ1-5	TRBV30	CAWSREGHSNQPQHF	TGTGCCTGGAGTCGGGAGGGACATAGCAATCAGCCCCAGCATTTT
.	15	TRBJ2-2	TRBV7-9	CASRAPGSHTGELFF	TGTGCCAGCAGAGCCCCCGGGTCCCACACCGGGGAGCTGTTTTTT
.	11	TRBJ1-1	TRBV20-1	CSARGFTEAFF	TGCAGTGCTAGGGGTTTCACTGAAGCTTTCTTT
.	13	TRBJ2-3	TRBV7-3	CASSRGLQDTQYF	TGTGCCAGCAGCCGGGGACTGCAAGATACGCAGTATTTT
TRBD2	14	TRBJ2-1	TRBV6-6	CASSYGTSGNEQFF	TGTGCCAGCAGTTACGGGACTAGCGGGAATGAGCAGTTCTTC
.	13	TRBJ2-7	TRBV5-6	CASSEGATYEQYF	TGTGCCAGCAGCGAAGGGGCGACCTACGAGCAGTACTTC